A single sample gave rise to the 21 T cell receptor beta chains below, sequenced in a study of vaccination effects on CD4 cells after COVID-19. After expansion with viral peptide pools in the ViraFEST assay, antigen-specific CD4+ T cells were sequenced. Upon completion of about 10 days in culture, CD4+ T cells were isolated. Vaccine recipients had no previous SARS-CoV-2 infection; their nucleocapsid antibodies were negative. Sequencing used immunoSEQ multiplex PCR; TCRdb keeps in-frame clones, though not all of them. The sample shows about 41,000 clones, 65% to 80% of them seen only once. What these receptors recognize is not known. This specimen consisted of CD4+ T cells from PBMCs cultured with HCoV-NL63 spike peptides, obtained before COVID-19 vaccination. The receptors originated from a human donor who received a COVID-19 vaccine.

The rearrangement links TRBV6-5 to TRBJ2-5, with D perhaps matching TRBD1 or TRBD2 (5 bases each). The germline V gene encodes CDR1 MNHEY and CDR2 SVGAGI. This CDR3 has 14 residues. V gave up 6 bases and J gave up 0 bases, with 11 bases separating them. The CDR3 sequence is CASSRWGYQETQYF. CDR3 in DNA: TGTGCCAGCAGCCGTTGGGGGTACCAAGAGACCCAGTACTTC.

The gene calls are TRBV18 and TRBJ2-5, with D possibly matching TRBD2 (7 bases). There are 15 residues in the CDR3. Between the trimmed V and J ends, which lost 0 bases and 4 bases, there was a span of 12 bases. CDR1 and CDR2 (germline): KGHSH, LQKENI. The CDR3 DNA reads TGTGCCAGCTCACCACCCTCTCGGGGGGCAGAGACCCAGTACTTC. This gives the protein CASSPPSRGAETQYF.

The gene calls are TRBV11-1 and TRBJ1-3; TRBD1 aligns across 7 bases. Per germline, CDR1 SGHAT and CDR2 FQDESV (reference sequence). The V segment lost 5 bases and the J segment 0 bases; nucleotides outside the gene matches: 4. CDR3 length equals 15 residues. Written as DNA, the CDR3 is TGTGCCAGCAGCCGGGGACAGAACTCTGGAAACACCATATATTTT. As protein: CASSRGQNSGNTIYF.

This chain joins TRBV9 and TRBJ1-3, with D unresolved. The germline V gene has CDR1 SGDLS and CDR2 YYNGEE. Deletions cut 4 bases from V and 0 bases from J, with 14 bases between. This CDR3 is 16 amino acids long. The CDR3 region is CASSSSPPSSGNTIYF. The DNA for the CDR3 is TGTGCCAGCAGCTCCAGCCCCCCGAGCTCTGGAAACACCATATATTTT.

A single count supports this clone. This chain connects TRBV6-6 to TRBJ2-3; perhaps D is TRBD1 or TRBD2 (7 bases each). Trimming cost V 5 bases and J 1 base, with 10 bases left between them. The CDR3 extends over 14 amino acids. Germline V gene data show CDR1 as MNHNY and CDR2 as SVGAGI (reference sequence). CDR3 DNA: TGTGCCAGCAGTCAGGGGGGGCGCACAGATACGCAGTATTTT. The encoded protein is CASSQGGRTDTQYF.

V gene TRBV5-1 combines with J gene TRBJ2-3; maybe TRBD1 (6 bases). Between the trimmed V and J ends, which lost 3 bases and 2 bases, there was a span of 16 bases. Germline CDR1 SGHRS, CDR2 YFSETQ. CDR3 length: 16 amino acids. The CDR3 here is CASSSEQGLNTDTQYF. CDR3 DNA: TGCGCCAGCAGCTCGGAGCAGGGGCTAAACACAGATACGCAGTATTTT.

The chain carries TRBV27 and TRBJ1-1; a possible D gene is TRBD1 (5 bases). The V end was cut by 5 bases, the J end by 3 bases, with 7 bases between. This CDR3 region has 12 residues. CDR1 is MNHEY, CDR2 SMNVEV, per germline (reference sequence). The CDR3 DNA sequence: TGTGCCAGCAGTAAAGGGGACACTGAAGCTTTCTTT. Translated, it gives CASSKGDTEAFF.

The genes are TRBV7-9 and TRBJ1-1, with 7 bases that match TRBD1. Germline trimming cut 6 bases from V and 1 base from J; bases unmatched to any gene: 8. This CDR3 has 15 amino acids. Germline values: CDR1 SEHNR, CDR2 FQNEAQ (reference sequence). CDR3 DNA sequence: TGTGCCAGCAGGAAGGCAGGGGGTGCGAACACTGAAGCTTTCTTT. This encodes CASRKAGGANTEAFF.

The chain recombines TRBV18 with TRBJ1-5; 11 bases align to TRBD1. The V gene end was trimmed by 3 bases and the J gene end by 8 bases; junction bases not matched to a gene: 0. CDR1 KGHSH and CDR2 LQKENI come from the germline V gene. The CDR3 has 13 amino acids. The CDR3 here is CASSPGQGEPQHF. The CDR3 bases are TGTGCCAGCTCACCGGGACAGGGGGAGCCCCAGCATTTT.

This clone showed up just a few times. The chain couples TRBV7-2 to TRBJ1-5; D unclear. The CDR3 runs 16 residues. V lost 2 bases and J 0 bases, leaving 11 bases between the germline ends. Germline-derived CDR1 and CDR2 are SGHTA and FQGNSA. CDR3 protein: CASSLYASYSNQPQHF. CDR3 coding DNA: TGTGCCAGCAGCTTATATGCGTCATATAGCAATCAGCCCCAGCATTTT.

V gene TRBV10-3 combines with J gene TRBJ2-6, with TRBD1 matching over 8 bases. Germline values: CDR1 ENHRY, CDR2 SYGVKD. J was trimmed by 3 bases and V by 3 bases; bases with no gene match: 7. The CDR3 loop spans 17 amino acids. The CDR3 is CAISDRQGAGGANVLTF. Here the CDR3 DNA reads TGTGCCATCAGTGATAGGCAGGGGGCTGGTGGGGCCAACGTCCTGACTTTC.

This chain joins TRBV5-1 and TRBJ2-3; no clear D. The germline gives CDR1 SGHRS, CDR2 YFSETQ. The CDR3 is made up of 16 amino acids. V was trimmed by 0 bases and J by 0 bases, leaving 11 bases between them. CDR3 in amino acids: CASSLVTDASTDTQYF. CDR3 DNA sequence: TGCGCCAGCAGCTTGGTTACTGATGCTAGCACAGATACGCAGTATTTT.

This clone was picked up a small number of times. This chain uses TRBV18 with TRBJ2-7, with 7 bases aligning to TRBD2. This CDR3 spans 14 amino acids. The ends lost 6 bases at V and 6 bases at J; junction bases unmatched: 11. Germline V gene sequence: CDR1 KGHSH, CDR2 LQKENI. The CDR3 DNA reads TGTGCCAGCTCTCCCAGCGGGGTCCCACTCGAGCAGTACGTC. Its protein is CASSPSGVPLEQYV.

The chain uses TRBV7-2 and TRBJ2-5, with unresolved D. V lost 7 bases and J 1 base, leaving 16 bases between the germline ends. Germline V gene lookup returns CDR1 SGHTA and CDR2 FQGNSA. The CDR3 covers 15 residues. CDR3 sequence reads: CASTNGRATQETQYF. DNA of the CDR3: TGTGCCAGCACAAACGGACGGGCCACCCAAGAGACCCAGTACTTC. Looking up the rest from reference TRBV7-2 and TRBJ2-5 gives the full variable domain: GAGVSQSPSNKVTEKGKDVELRCDPISGHTALYWYRQSLGQGLEFLIYFQGNSAPDKSGLPSDRFSAERTGGSVSTLTIQRTQQEDSAVYLCASTNGRATQETQYFGPGTRLLVL.

The genes are TRBV5-4 and TRBJ1-3, with D possibly TRBD1 on 5 matching bases. This CDR3 is built from 14 residues. Germline loops: CDR1 SGHNT, CDR2 YYREEE (reference sequence). Trimming shortened V by 6 bases and J by 6 bases, and 16 bases separated the two germline ends. The CDR3 nucleotides are TGTGCCAGCAACCCGGGACTTAATGAAAACACCATATATTTT. This sequence encodes CASNPGLNENTIYF.

The chain recombines TRBV5-1 with TRBJ1-2; D call uncertain. Trimming cost V 0 bases and J 8 bases, with 14 bases left between them. This CDR3 has 14 residues. Germline-derived CDR1 and CDR2 are SGHRS and YFSETQ. The CDR3: CASSLVADGEGYTF. CDR3 nucleotide sequence: TGCGCCAGCAGCTTGGTGGCAGACGGTGAGGGCTACACCTTC.

The genes are TRBV5-1 and TRBJ2-2; D remains unclear. Trimming shortened V by 0 bases and J by 0 bases, and 6 bases separated the two germline ends. Germline CDR1 is SGHRS and CDR2 is YFSETQ. This CDR3 region has 15 residues. CDR3 protein: CASSLAVANTGELFF. In nucleotides, the CDR3 is TGCGCCAGCAGCTTGGCGGTAGCGAACACCGGGGAGCTGTTTTTT.

This chain connects TRBV27 to TRBJ1-4; possible D gene TRBD1, 6 bases. Germline V gene data show CDR1 as MNHEY and CDR2 as SMNVEV (reference sequence). The CDR3 length is 14 residues. The V end lost 7 bases, the J end lost 7 bases, and 16 bases lay between the germline ends. CDR3 DNA: TGTGCCAGCACCGCCACAGGGAAAGGTGAAAAACTGTTTTTT. It encodes CASTATGKGEKLFF.

The V call is TRBV3-1 (or the pseudogene TRBV3-2), the J call TRBJ1-5; the D is unclear. CDR1 is LGHDT and CDR2 is YNNKEL in the germline V gene (reference sequence). The CDR3 loop spans 15 amino acids. V lost 3 bases to trimming and J lost 4 bases, with 13 bases between them. The CDR3 loop reads CASSQTFGENQPQHF. The CDR3 coding sequence is TGTGCCAGCAGCCAGACATTCGGGGAGAATCAGCCCCAGCATTTT.

The chain employs TRBV6-4 and TRBJ1-1, with a tentative D call TRBD1 (5 bases). The ends were cut back, 6 bases at V and 1 base at J, with 12 bases in the middle. CDR1 and CDR2 (germline): MRHNA, SNTAGT. The CDR3 consists of 14 residues. The CDR3 sequence is CASSPGAANTEAFF. For the CDR3, the DNA is TGTGCCAGCAGCCCCGGGGCAGCGAACACTGAAGCTTTCTTT.

The chain links TRBV30 to TRBJ1-6; no reliable D call. Trimming took 0 bases from V and 9 from J, leaving 12 bases between them. The CDR3 covers 14 residues. The germline gives CDR1 GTSNPN, CDR2 SVGIG (reference sequence). The CDR3 spells CAWSVEGYSSPLHF. CDR3 nucleotides: TGTGCCTGGAGTGTAGAAGGATACAGTTCACCCCTCCACTTT.